One and the same sample provided the 14 T cell receptor beta chains below, sequenced in a study of shared clonotypes between healthy human individuals. Repertoires were generated with immunoSEQ multiplex PCR, while TCRdb's copy carries only in-frame clones and drops some. Of about 2 million clones listed, 85% to 95% were seen once; the top ten hold 0.1% to 0.15%. Sequencing used naive CD4+ T cells sorted from blood. The subset is: CD45RA+ positively selected. These receptors were taken from a man aged 18 to 30 in good health.

The CDR3 nucleotides are TGTGCCAGCAGTTACCTCCTCCATGAGACCCAGTACTTC. Translation gives CASSYLLHETQYF. The V call is TRBV6-5, the J call TRBJ2-5; no definite D call. This CDR3 spans 13 amino acids. Germline CDR1 is MNHEY and CDR2 is SVGAGI. V was clipped by 2 bases and J by 5 bases, with 9 bases between them.

The V and J genes are TRBV18 and TRBJ1-4; maybe TRBD1 (6 bases). Trimming removed 4 bases at V and 8 bases at J, with 14 bases between. CDR3 length equals 14 residues. Germline CDR1 is KGHSH and CDR2 is LQKENI. CDR3 amino acids: CASSQQGAGEKLFF. In DNA form, the CDR3 reads TGTGCCAGCTCACAACAGGGAGCGGGGGAAAAACTGTTTTTT.

Concerning this clone: Other nucleotide sequences in the sample specify the same CDR3. The rearrangement joins TRBV5-1 to TRBJ2-3; possibly TRBD1 or TRBD2 for D (5 bases each). V shed 0 bases and J shed 0 bases, with 8 bases lying between them. This CDR3 has 15 amino acids. In germline, CDR1 is SGHRS, CDR2 YFSETQ. The CDR3 protein is CASSLGDGSTDTQYF. CDR3 in DNA: TGCGCCAGCAGCTTGGGGGACGGGAGCACAGATACGCAGTATTTT.

The CDR3 nucleotides are TGTGCCATCAATTCCAAGGAATTAAACTACGAGCAGTACTTC. This codes for CAINSKELNYEQYF. This chain joins TRBV10-3 and TRBJ2-7; D unresolved. Trimming pared 7 bases from V and 3 bases from J, leaving 16 bases between. The CDR3 runs to 14 residues. Germline V CDR1 and CDR2: ENHRY, SYGVKD.

The chain joins TRBV4-1 to TRBJ2-1; 14 nucleotides align to TRBD2. The CDR3 consists of 17 residues. The V and J ends lost 0 bases and 7 bases, in that order; junction bases with no gene match: 5. Germline V gene sequence: CDR1 MGHRA, CDR2 YSYEKL. The CDR3 here is CASSQEGTSGGMNEQFF. CDR3 nucleotides: TGCGCCAGCAGCCAAGAGGGGACTAGCGGGGGTATGAATGAGCAGTTCTTC.

This chain links TRBV11-2 with TRBJ1-2, with D hard to call. Trimming shortened V by 5 bases and J by 1 base, and 11 bases separated the two germline ends. CDR3 length: 14 residues. CDR1 is SGHAT and CDR2 is FQNNGV in the germline V gene. The CDR3 DNA sequence: TGTGCCAGCAGCAATAGGGCGGGTAACTATGGCTACACCTTC. This sequence encodes CASSNRAGNYGYTF.

The chain recombines TRBV15 with TRBJ2-7, with TRBD1 matching over 11 bases. CDR3 length: 15 residues. The junction had 3 bases not matched to a gene; V was cut back by 4 bases and J by 1 base. Germline V gene data show CDR1 as LNHNV and CDR2 as YYDKDF (reference sequence). In DNA form, the CDR3 reads TGTGCCACCAGCAAGGGGACAGGGGGTTCCTACGAGCAGTACTTC. Translated: CATSKGTGGSYEQYF. Together with reference TRBV15 and TRBJ2-7, the CDR3 gives the full variable domain: DAMVIQNPRYQVTQFGKPVTLSCSQTLNHNVMYWYQQKSSQAPKLLFHYYDKDFNNEADTPDNFQSRRPNTSFCFLDIRSPGLGDTAMYLCATSKGTGGSYEQYFGPGTRLTVT.

The gene calls are TRBV6-5 and TRBJ1-6, with 7 bases lining up with TRBD1. This CDR3 has 14 amino acids. V was clipped by 6 bases and J by 9 bases; unmatched bases: 8. From germline, CDR1 is MNHEY and CDR2 SVGAGI. CDR3 coding DNA: TGTGCCAGCAGCGAAGACAGGGCCTCTTCACCCCTCCACTTT. Translating gives CASSEDRASSPLHF.

The gene calls are TRBV2 and TRBJ1-2; no clear D gene. The V gene lost 7 bases and the J gene lost 7 bases, with 13 bases spanning the gap. There are 12 residues in the CDR3. CDR1 and CDR2 from the germline V gene are SNHLY and FYNNEI. DNA of the CDR3: TGTGCCAGCATAGGACGCCTGGGTGGCTACACCTTC. This codes for CASIGRLGGYTF.

V gene TRBV5-1 combines with J gene TRBJ2-5, with 8 bases fitting TRBD2. The CDR3 has 15 residues. V gave up 3 bases and J gave up 2 bases; unmatched junction bases: 6. The germline V gene has CDR1 SGHRS and CDR2 YFSETQ. CDR3 region: CASSSGTRGQETQYF. DNA for the CDR3: TGCGCCAGCAGCTCCGGGACTAGGGGGCAAGAGACCCAGTACTTC.

The CDR3 sequence: CASAGQGGGEQYF. In DNA form, the CDR3 reads TGTGCCAGCGCGGGACAGGGAGGGGGCGAGCAGTACTTC. This chain connects TRBV2 to TRBJ2-7, with TRBD1 matching over 9 bases. J was trimmed by 6 bases and V by 8 bases; bases with no gene match: 8. The CDR3 length is 13 residues. Germline lookup yields CDR1 SNHLY and CDR2 FYNNEI.

With regard to this clone: In the same sample, other DNA sequences code for this CDR3. This chain links TRBV6-5 with TRBJ2-7; D gene ambiguous. CDR1 is MNHEY, CDR2 SVGAGI, per germline. With 5 bases removed from V and 1 base from J, the gap between germline ends came to 6 bases. CDR3 size: 12 residues. DNA for the CDR3: TGTGCCAGCAGTCAGAATTCCTACGAGCAGTACTTC. This gives the protein CASSQNSYEQYF.

This clone was seen only once. Its ends do not fully match the called genes, so a read error is possible. The chain couples TRBV6-1 to TRBJ1-1, with TRBD1 as a possible D gene (6 bases). Germline V gene lookup returns CDR1 MNHNS and CDR2 SASEGT. The CDR3 is 14 amino acids. The CDR3 sequence: CAISEGVPNTEAFF. As DNA, the CDR3 is TGTGCCATCAGTGAGGGGGTGCCGAACACTGAAGCTTTCTTT.

This clone was found a few times. V usage is TRBV4-1 and J usage is TRBJ2-3, with 9 bases matching TRBD2. The germline CDR1 and CDR2 sequences are MGHRA and YSYEKL. There are 17 residues in the CDR3. Germline trimming cut 1 base from V and 3 bases from J; bases unmatched to any gene: 8. In DNA form, the CDR3 reads TGCGCCAGCAGCCAAGTAGGGCGGGAGGGCCGTACAGATACGCAGTATTTT. It codes for CASSQVGREGRTDTQYF.